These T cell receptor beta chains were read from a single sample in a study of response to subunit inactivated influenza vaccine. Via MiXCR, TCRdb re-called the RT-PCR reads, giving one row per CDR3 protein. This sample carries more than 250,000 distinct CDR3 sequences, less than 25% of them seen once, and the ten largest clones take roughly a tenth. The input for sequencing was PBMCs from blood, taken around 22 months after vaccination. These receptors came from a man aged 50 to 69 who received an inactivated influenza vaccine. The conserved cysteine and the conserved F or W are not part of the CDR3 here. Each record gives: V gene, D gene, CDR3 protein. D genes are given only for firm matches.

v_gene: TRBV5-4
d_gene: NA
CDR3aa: ASSLGTPNGYT

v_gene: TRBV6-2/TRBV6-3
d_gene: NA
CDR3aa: ASRAPTGTGPREAF

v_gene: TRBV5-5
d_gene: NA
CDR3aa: ASSLGSGIQPQH

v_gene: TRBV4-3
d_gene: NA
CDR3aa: ASSQDLAGMGNTIY

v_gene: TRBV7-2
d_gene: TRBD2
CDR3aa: ASSWGLAGLLNEQF

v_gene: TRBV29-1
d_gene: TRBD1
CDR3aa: RVQGSGYNEQF

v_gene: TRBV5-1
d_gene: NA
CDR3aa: ASSRGLNEQF

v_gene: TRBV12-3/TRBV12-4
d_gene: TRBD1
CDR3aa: ASSQVQDRGHGYT

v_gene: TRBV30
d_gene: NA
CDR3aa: AWSRGGKGLNNYGYT

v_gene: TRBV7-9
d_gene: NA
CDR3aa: ASSLLGGTKNIQY

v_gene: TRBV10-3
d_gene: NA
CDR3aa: AISEGLWAF

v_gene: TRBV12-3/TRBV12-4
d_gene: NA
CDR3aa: ASSSTATLHLGVDTQY

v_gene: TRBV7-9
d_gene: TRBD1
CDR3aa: ASSRQTGGETQY

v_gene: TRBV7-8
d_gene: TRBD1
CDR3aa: ASSLGTALYEQY

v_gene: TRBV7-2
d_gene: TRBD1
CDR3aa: ASSSRGQQGDTQY

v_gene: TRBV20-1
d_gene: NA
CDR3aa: SARETFSPTIY

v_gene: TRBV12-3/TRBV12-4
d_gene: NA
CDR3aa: ASSFSGSGGNTIY

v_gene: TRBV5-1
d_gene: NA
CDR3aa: ASALEGASRGYT

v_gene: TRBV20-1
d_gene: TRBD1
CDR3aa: SARGGDRGYNSPLH

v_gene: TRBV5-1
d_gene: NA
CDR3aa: ASSLVLTDTQY

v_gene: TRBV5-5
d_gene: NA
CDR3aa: ASSLASRGGYT

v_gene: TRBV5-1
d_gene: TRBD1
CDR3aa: ASSPFTGQGATNNEQF

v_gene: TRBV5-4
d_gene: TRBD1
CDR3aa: ASKLDRGGYGYT

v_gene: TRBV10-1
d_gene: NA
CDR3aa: ASTASGNTGELF

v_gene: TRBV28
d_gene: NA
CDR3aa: ASSLLKTQY

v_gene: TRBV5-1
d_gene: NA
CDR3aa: ASREQDQNIQY

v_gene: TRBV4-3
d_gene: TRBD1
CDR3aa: ASSHYPGQGTDTQY

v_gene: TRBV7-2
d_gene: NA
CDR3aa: ASGNGRGTYNEQF

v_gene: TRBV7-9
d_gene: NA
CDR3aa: ASSDWSRDHGYT

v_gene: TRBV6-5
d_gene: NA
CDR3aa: ASSYSGGAAEAF

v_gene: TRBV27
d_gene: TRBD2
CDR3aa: ASSWGGGNNEQF

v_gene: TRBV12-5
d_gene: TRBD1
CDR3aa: ASGLPLGDRGVGEQF

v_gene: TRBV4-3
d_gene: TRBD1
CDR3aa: ASSRSRTGRKEQF

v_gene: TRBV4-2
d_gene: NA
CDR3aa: ASSRTQSSPAGNYEQY

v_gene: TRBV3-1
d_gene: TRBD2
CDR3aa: ASSTTSGTPTGELF

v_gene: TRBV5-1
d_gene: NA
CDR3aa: ASSRGTVNTEAF

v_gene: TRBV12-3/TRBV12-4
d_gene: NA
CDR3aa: ASSPQGYQPQH

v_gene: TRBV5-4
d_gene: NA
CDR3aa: ASSLMGSPRAAF

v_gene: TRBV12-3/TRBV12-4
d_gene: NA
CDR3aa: ASSSGPLYGYT

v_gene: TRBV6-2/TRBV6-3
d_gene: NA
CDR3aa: ASSYFQATGELF

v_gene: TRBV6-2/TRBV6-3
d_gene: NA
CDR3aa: ASNARRTGHQTYEQY

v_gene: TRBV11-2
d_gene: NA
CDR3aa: ASSLDLPVEAF

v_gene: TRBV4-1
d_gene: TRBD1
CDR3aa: ASSQARQGAAYEQY

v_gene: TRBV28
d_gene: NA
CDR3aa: ASSYWAEARSSYNEQF

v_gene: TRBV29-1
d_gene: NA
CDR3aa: SVDNRAGELF

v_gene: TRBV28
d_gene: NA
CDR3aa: ASSSLAHSNQPQH

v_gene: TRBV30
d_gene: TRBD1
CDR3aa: AWSRTGTGDEQF

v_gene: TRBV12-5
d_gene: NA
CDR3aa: ASGLNEGQPQH

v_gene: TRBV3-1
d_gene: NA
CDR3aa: ASSQGPRSYNEQF

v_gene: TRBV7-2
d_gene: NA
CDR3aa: ASSLTGPGGYT

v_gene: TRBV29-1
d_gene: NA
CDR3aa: SVGTPNEKLF

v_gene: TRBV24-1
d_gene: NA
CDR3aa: ATSDSGTGEKLF

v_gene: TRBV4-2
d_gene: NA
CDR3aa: ASSPRFLESYNEQF